This TCR beta chain comes out of a study of CD8+ T cells in alopecia areata. Study background: C3H/HeJ donors with spontaneous alopecia, roughly 6-13 months old, supplied skin grafts to approximately 7-11-week-old female C3H/HeJ mice.

A panel of CD4, CD8alpha, NKG2D, NKG2ACE and other markers served to sort pooled cutaneous lymph node cells. RNA, once extracted, was reverse transcribed into cDNA for use as the sequencing template. Sequencing used immunoSEQ multiplex PCR; TCRdb keeps in-frame clones, though not all of them. There are 200,000 to 300,000 clones in the sample, none observed a single time. Overall study findings and caveats: Tissue-resident alphabeta T cells belonging to normal skin likewise get sequenced within scalp specimens. Sharing of TCRs across patients appeared less clear than in mice, possibly for HLA-related reasons. Compared with normal scalp, lesional scalp had higher clonality and more expanded CD8+ clones.

In germline, CDR1 is FNHDT, CDR2 SITEND (reference sequence). V was trimmed by 1 base and J by 1 base, leaving 9 bases between them. The CDR3 totals 15 residues. In the case of this clone: Its cognate antigen is unknown. Gene names follow the mouse nomenclature. Read sequence stops 4 residues before the CDR3 end, and the germline J gene provides the missing end. Other DNA variants within this sample encode the same CDR3.

This rearrangement joins TRBV19 to TRBJ2-1; possible D gene TRBD2, 6 bases. This sequence originates from a C3H/HeJ mouse with alopecia areata. The strain's MHC type: H2-k. What was sequenced was CD4+ T cells sorted from a lymph node. CDR3 amino acids: CASSILGPNYAEQFF. The CDR3 bases that were read are TGTGCCAGCAGTATACTGGGGCCCAACTATGCT.